This T cell receptor beta chain was profiled in a study of human T cells and chemical hapten exposure. This clonotype has just a few counts. Time point: patch test 2, 6 weeks after DPC sensitization. Indicated treatment: therapeutic diphenylcyclopropenone sensitization with weekly scalp DPC. Using its own MiXCR run on the RACE reads, TCRdb lists one record per CDR3 protein. Of some 350,000 distinct CDR3 sequences in the sample, about 6% were seen once. The CDR3 has 13 amino acids. Germline-derived CDR1 and CDR2 are SGHTA and FQGNSA. The germline V and J ends were trimmed by 7 bases and 4 bases, with 11 bases remaining between them.

This TCR was sampled from a young woman with alopecia areata. Some clones in this sample may be carry-over from other donors' samples. The rearrangement links TRBV7-2 to TRBJ2-4, with a weak D call TRBD1 (5 bases). Specimen: whole blood, collected in connection with sensitization to the hapten diphenylcyclopropenone (DPC). The CDR3 loop reads CASTIKGKNIQYF. CDR3 DNA sequence: TGTGCCAGCACAATTAAGGGGAAAAACATTCAGTACTTC.